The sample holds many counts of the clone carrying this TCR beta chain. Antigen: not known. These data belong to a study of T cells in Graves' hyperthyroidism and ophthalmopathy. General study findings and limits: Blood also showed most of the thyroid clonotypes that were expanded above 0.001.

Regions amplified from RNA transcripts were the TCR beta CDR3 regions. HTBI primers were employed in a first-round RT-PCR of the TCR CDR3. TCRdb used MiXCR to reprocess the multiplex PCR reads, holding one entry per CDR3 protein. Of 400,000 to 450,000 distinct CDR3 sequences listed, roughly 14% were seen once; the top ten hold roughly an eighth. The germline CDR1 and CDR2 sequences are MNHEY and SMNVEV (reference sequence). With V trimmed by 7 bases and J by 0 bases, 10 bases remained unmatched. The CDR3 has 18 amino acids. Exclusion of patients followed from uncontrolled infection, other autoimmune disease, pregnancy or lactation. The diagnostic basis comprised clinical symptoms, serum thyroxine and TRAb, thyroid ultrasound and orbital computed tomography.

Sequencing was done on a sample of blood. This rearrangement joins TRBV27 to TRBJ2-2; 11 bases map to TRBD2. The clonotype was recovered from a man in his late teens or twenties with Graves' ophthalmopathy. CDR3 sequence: CASTFGLAGGANTGELFF. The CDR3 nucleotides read TGTGCCAGCACCTTTGGACTAGCGGGCGGTGCGAACACCGGGGAGCTGTTTTTT.